This T cell receptor (beta chain) derives from a study of T cell changes during pregnancy in multiple sclerosis. Using immunoSEQ multiplex PCR, the repertoire was profiled, and TCRdb retains in-frame clones only, with some absent. The table has 70,000 to 75,000 clones, approximately 92% seen once. The CDR3 covers 15 residues. V shed 5 bases, J shed 5 bases, and the junction held 8 bases outside the gene matches. Germline V gene lookup returns CDR1 SGHRS and CDR2 YFSETQ. The source was peripheral blood, collected before pregnancy. This receptor was obtained from a female donor with multiple sclerosis, enrolled in a pregnancy study. The V and J genes are TRBV5-1 and TRBJ2-1, with 9 bases identical to TRBD1. This chain's CDR3 is CASRLGTGSNNEQFF. The CDR3 DNA reads as TGCGCCAGCAGACTCGGGACAGGGTCAAACAATGAGCAGTTCTTC. Supplemented by reference TRBV5-1 and TRBJ2-1, the full variable domain reads KAGVTQTPRYLIKTRGQQVTLSCSPISGHRSVSWYQQTPGQGLQFLFEYFSETQRNKGNFPGRFSGRQFSNSRSEMNVSTLELGDSALYLCASRLGTGSNNEQFFGPGTRLTVL.